A single sample is the source of the 22 T cell receptor beta chains below, sequenced in a study of OX40 agonist ivuxolimab in advanced cancers. Only in-frame clones appear in the TCRdb table, and some are missing; sequencing was by immunoSEQ multiplex PCR. The table includes roughly 80,000 clones, approximately 85% detected once. The source material was CD4+ or CD8+ T cells sorted from blood, sampled in a trial of the OX40 agonist ivuxolimab. The receptors were sampled from an adult with an advanced solid tumor such as melanoma, head and neck, liver or kidney cancer.

The chain couples TRBV7-7 to TRBJ2-3, with TRBD2 matching 15 bases. The junction had 5 bases not matched to a gene; V was cut back by 5 bases and J by 5 bases. CDR1 and CDR2 from the germline V gene are SSHAT and FNYEAQ (reference sequence). The CDR3 is 16 residues long. The CDR3 reads CASSPGLAGGVDTQYF. CDR3 DNA: TGTGCCAGCAGCCCGGGACTAGCGGGGGGCGTAGATACGCAGTATTTT.

The chain has TRBV5-6 and TRBJ2-7; no clear D. The CDR3 length is 14 residues. Trimming left V 0 bases short and J 2 bases short, with 9 bases between. CDR1 and CDR2 (germline): SGHDT, YYEEEE. The CDR3 reads CASSLGLQPYEQYF. DNA for the CDR3: TGTGCCAGCAGCTTGGGACTGCAACCCTACGAGCAGTACTTC.

The rearrangement uses TRBV5-4 and TRBJ1-1; D possibly corresponds to TRBD1 (5 bases). V dropped 0 bases and J dropped 0 bases, with 9 bases sitting between them. This CDR3 is 15 amino acids long. CDR1 is SGHNT and CDR2 is YYREEE in the germline V gene (reference sequence). The DNA for the CDR3 is TGTGCCAGCAGCTTGGTCGGACACCTGAACACTGAAGCTTTCTTT. Translated, it gives CASSLVGHLNTEAFF.

The chain employs TRBV6-1 and TRBJ1-1, with TRBD1 as a possible D gene (6 bases). The ends were cut back, 4 bases at V and 4 bases at J, with 13 bases in the middle. Germline CDR1 MNHNS, CDR2 SASEGT. The CDR3 runs 14 residues. CDR3 residues: CASSGDRRGTEAFF. DNA of the CDR3: TGTGCCAGCAGTGGCGACAGGCGGGGCACTGAAGCTTTCTTT.

The chain links TRBV19 to TRBJ1-1, with 11 bases matching TRBD1. This CDR3 has 14 amino acids. The germline V gene has CDR1 LNHDA and CDR2 SQIVND (reference sequence). The ends lost 6 bases at V and 5 bases at J; junction bases unmatched: 5. The chain's CDR3 is CASRTGQGGTEAFF. The CDR3 region has the DNA TGTGCCAGTAGGACGGGACAGGGGGGAACTGAAGCTTTCTTT.

The chain has TRBV7-8 and TRBJ1-1; D gene unclear. The V gene lost 4 bases and the J gene lost 9 bases, with 9 bases spanning the gap. Germline CDR1 and CDR2: SGHVS and FQNEAQ. The CDR3 has 11 residues. This CDR3 is CASSSIGKAFF. DNA for the CDR3: TGTGCCAGCAGCTCAATAGGGAAAGCTTTCTTT.

The chain carries TRBV18 and TRBJ1-1; D is uncertain. The CDR3 runs 16 residues. CDR1 and CDR2 (germline): KGHSH, LQKENI. The V end lost 0 bases, the J end lost 0 bases, and 11 bases lay between the germline ends. The CDR3 here is CASSPPGRIMNTEAFF. DNA of the CDR3: TGTGCCAGCTCACCACCGGGAAGAATCATGAACACTGAAGCTTTCTTT.

The rearrangement links TRBV29-1 to TRBJ2-2; D tentatively reads TRBD1 or TRBD2 (5 bases each). Germline-derived CDR1 and CDR2 are SQVTM and ANQGSEA. V was shortened by 7 bases and J by 9 bases, with 15 bases between the two germline ends. The CDR3 length is 12 residues. CDR3 protein: CSGRDGLRELFF. CDR3 nucleotides: TGCAGCGGCCGGGACGGGTTGAGGGAGCTGTTTTTT.

V gene TRBV7-2 combines with J gene TRBJ2-1, with TRBD2 matching over 11 bases. J was trimmed by 6 bases and V by 7 bases; bases with no gene match: 8. The CDR3 runs 15 residues. Germline CDR1 is SGHTA and CDR2 is FQGNSA. This chain's CDR3 is CASTGLAGGPNEQFF. The DNA of the CDR3 is TGTGCCAGCACTGGCTTAGCGGGGGGGCCCAATGAGCAGTTCTTC.

V usage is TRBV7-2 and J usage is TRBJ2-1; 8 nucleotides agree with TRBD1. The CDR3 contains 16 residues. Germline V CDR1 and CDR2: SGHTA, FQGNSA. V trimming: 3 bases; J trimming: 3 bases; junction bases outside the gene matches: 7. Here the CDR3 reads CASSFAGQASYNEQFF. DNA for the CDR3: TGTGCCAGCAGCTTCGCGGGACAGGCGAGCTACAATGAGCAGTTCTTC.

As DNA, the CDR3 is TGTGCCAGCAGCAAAAGGGCAGAAGAGACCCAGTACTTC. Translated, it gives CASSKRAEETQYF. The chain employs TRBV21-1 and TRBJ2-5. TRBV21-1 is noted as a pseudogene. CDR3 length: 13 residues.

The V call is TRBV5-4, the J call TRBJ2-3; D is possibly TRBD2 (6 bases). Trimming stripped 0 bases from V and 2 bases from J, with 10 bases between. The CDR3 length is 15 residues. Germline CDR1 and CDR2: SGHNT and YYREEE (reference sequence). The CDR3 DNA follows: TGTGCCAGCAGCTTGGCTCGGGGGAACACAGATACGCAGTATTTT. As protein: CASSLARGNTDTQYF.

This chain joins TRBV30 and TRBJ2-7; a weak D match, TRBD1 (5 bases). Germline values: CDR1 GTSNPN, CDR2 SVGIG (reference sequence). Trimming shortened V by 2 bases and J by 3 bases, and 11 bases separated the two germline ends. CDR3 size: 13 residues. The CDR3 sequence: CAWSFPGNYEQYF. Here the CDR3 DNA reads TGTGCCTGGAGTTTCCCAGGGAACTACGAGCAGTACTTC.

The chain combines TRBV6-5 with TRBJ2-1; D may be TRBD2 (5 bases). The length of the CDR3 is 13 residues. The germline gives CDR1 MNHEY, CDR2 SVGAGI. V was shortened by 0 bases and J by 6 bases, with 6 bases between the two germline ends. CDR3 coding DNA: TGTGCCAGCAGTTACTCGGAGGCCAATGAGCAGTTCTTC. Its protein product is CASSYSEANEQFF.

The chain has TRBV19 and TRBJ1-2, with D possibly matching TRBD1 (5 bases). There are 15 residues in the CDR3. The germline gives CDR1 LNHDA, CDR2 SQIVND (reference sequence). V lost 7 bases to trimming and J lost 2 bases, with 17 bases between them. CDR3 sequence (DNA): TGTGCCAGTACCCAAAGGGAGGGGCGCAACTATGGCTACACCTTC. Translated, it gives CASTQREGRNYGYTF.

This sequence joins TRBV2 and TRBJ1-5; 7 bases are a match to TRBD1. This CDR3 spans 15 amino acids. J gave up 5 bases and V 1 base, and 5 bases lay outside the gene matches. Per germline, CDR1 SNHLY and CDR2 FYNNEI. The CDR3 spells CASSEEDRFDQPQHF. Here the CDR3 DNA reads TGTGCCAGCAGTGAAGAGGACAGGTTCGATCAGCCCCAGCATTTT.

This rearrangement joins TRBV5-4 to TRBJ1-1; D is perhaps TRBD1 (5 bases). The CDR3 is 15 residues long. The ends were cut back, 0 bases at V and 0 bases at J, with 9 bases in the middle. Per germline, CDR1 SGHNT and CDR2 YYREEE (reference sequence). CDR3: CASSLGQQMNTEAFF. The CDR3 bases are TGTGCCAGCAGCTTGGGACAGCAAATGAACACTGAAGCTTTCTTT.

Written as DNA, the CDR3 is TGCAGTTCGGGGGGGCCGCGGGAGACCCAGTACTTC. This gives the protein CSSGGPRETQYF. The rearrangement joins TRBV29-1 to TRBJ2-5; 8 bases fit TRBD2. Germline CDR1 is SQVTM and CDR2 is ANQGSEA. This CDR3 region has 12 residues. Drawing the rest from reference TRBV29-1 and TRBJ2-5, the complete variable domain is SAVISQKPSRDICQRGTSLTIQCQVDSQVTMMFWYRQQPGQSLTLIATANQGSEATYESGFVIDKFPISRPNLTFSTLTVSNMSPEDSSIYLCSSGGPRETQYFGPGTRLLVL.

This clone was picked up a small number of times. This chain connects TRBV12-1 to TRBJ1-1. TRBV12-1 is listed as a pseudogene. The CDR3 runs 15 residues. CDR3 amino acids: CASSFPAGVDTEAFF. CDR3 coding DNA: TGTGCCAGCAGCTTTCCCGCAGGAGTAGACACTGAAGCTTTCTTT.

The chain carries TRBV19 and TRBJ2-3; 12 bases match TRBD2. This CDR3 has 19 amino acids. V was pared by 0 bases and J by 2 bases, with 9 bases of the junction left unmatched. Looked up from germline, CDR1 is LNHDA and CDR2 is SQIVND (reference sequence). The CDR3 sequence is CASSIELAGGHTLTDTQYF. The CDR3 DNA reads TGTGCCAGTAGTATAGAACTAGCGGGGGGACACACCCTCACAGATACGCAGTATTTT.

This chain connects TRBV19 to TRBJ1-3; D uncertain. Germline V CDR1 and CDR2: LNHDA, SQIVND (reference sequence). CDR3 length equals 17 residues. Deletions cut 2 bases from V and 0 bases from J, with 14 bases between. This CDR3 reads CASSIIYGRSSGNTIYF. CDR3 bases: TGTGCCAGTAGTATAATATACGGACGGAGCTCTGGAAACACCATATATTTT.

The rearrangement links TRBV7-2 to TRBJ2-3, with TRBD2 identical over 12 bases. The germline V gene has CDR1 SGHTA and CDR2 FQGNSA. V shed 5 bases and J 0 bases; nucleotides not matched to a gene: 12. This CDR3 is 19 amino acids long. CDR3 nucleotides: TGTGCCAGCAGCCCACCCCTTCTAGCGGGGGGGAGTAGCACAGATACGCAGTATTTT. Its translation is CASSPPLLAGGSSTDTQYF.